Listed here are 22 T cell receptor beta chains from one sample, sequenced in a study of blood T cells in healthy people across ages. Next came a second PCR, run for 7 to 11 cycles, which used a sample-barcoded 5' primer along with a J-beta primer mix. TCRdb called the 5' RACE reads again in MiXCR, with one record for every CDR3 protein. The sample has 600,000 to 1,000,000 distinct CDR3 sequences; approximately 25% are singletons. The same data also went into a second study, on T cells of mothers and their children.

Sequences were obtained from blood. Source of these receptors: a boy aged 5-17 years in good health.

This clonotype was counted between two and nine times. In DNA, the CDR3 is TGTGCCAGCAGCCCTCGGGGAGCGGGGGACACAGATACGCAGTATTTT. This gives the protein CASSPRGAGDTDTQYF. The rearrangement joins TRBV9 to TRBJ2-3; 8 bases map to TRBD2. After removal of 4 bases from V and 2 bases from J, the junction contained 9 bases not matched to a gene. This CDR3 comprises 16 residues. Germline V gene lookup returns CDR1 SGDLS and CDR2 YYNGEE.

This clonotype was recorded a few times. The gene calls are TRBV20-1 and TRBJ2-7; perhaps TRBD2 as D (6 bases). The better agreement between TRBJ2-1 and the DNA end casts doubt on the J call. CDR3 length: 16 amino acids. Germline V CDR1 and CDR2: DFQATT, SNEGSKA (reference sequence). The CDR3 bases are TGCAGTGCTAGTACTTGGGACTTTTCCTCTTACAATGAGCAGTTCTTC. Its translation: CSASTWDFSSYNEQFF.

V and J are TRBV4-3 and TRBJ2-4, with TRBD1 matching over 8 bases. CDR3 length equals 17 residues. Germline loops: CDR1 LGHNA, CDR2 YSLEER. V gave up 4 bases and J gave up 0 bases; unmatched junction bases: 8. DNA of the CDR3: TGCGCCAGCAGCCCGGGACAGGTTCCTGAAGCCAAAAACATTCAGTACTTC. Its translation is CASSPGQVPEAKNIQYF.

This clonotype has only a few counts. The chain joins TRBV12-3 or TRBV12-4 to TRBJ1-4; perhaps TRBD1 as D (5 bases). The CDR3 is made up of 13 amino acids. Trimming cost V 8 bases and J 5 bases, with 12 bases left between them. The CDR3 nucleotides are TGTGCCAGCCAACAGGCTTTCAATGAAAAACTGTTTTTT. Protein product: CASQQAFNEKLFF.

This sequence joins TRBV28 and TRBJ2-7, with D tentatively TRBD2 (5 bases). The CDR3 is made up of 12 amino acids. Trimming took 6 bases from V and 7 from J, leaving 13 bases between them. Germline V gene lookup returns CDR1 MDHEN and CDR2 SYDVKM. The CDR3 DNA is TGTGCCAGCAGCGGGCAGCCGGGGGAGCAGTACTTC. It codes for CASSGQPGEQYF.

This chain links TRBV6-5 with TRBJ2-3; tentatively, D is TRBD1 or TRBD2 (6 bases each). The CDR3 consists of 16 residues. Germline loops: CDR1 MNHEY, CDR2 SVGAGI. V lost 2 bases, J lost 2 bases, and 14 bases lay in between. The CDR3 nucleotides read TGTGCCAGCAGTTACGGGGGCCCGGGAGCCACAGATACGCAGTATTTT. Translating gives CASSYGGPGATDTQYF.

About this clonotype: Likely a read error: the CDR3 ends without its conserved phenylalanine or tryptophan. The chain has TRBV9 and TRBJ2-7; TRBD2 matches 8 bases. The CDR3 consists of 15 residues. Looked up from germline, CDR1 is SGDLS and CDR2 is YYNGEE. V was clipped by 0 bases and J by 2 bases; unmatched bases: 4. For the CDR3, the DNA is TGTGCCAGCAGCGTAGACGGGACTAGGCCCTACGAGCAGTACCTC. Translation gives CASSVDGTRPYEQYL.

This clonotype was observed a handful of times. The chain uses TRBV28 and TRBJ2-1; 11 bases are a match to TRBD2. The germline gives CDR1 MDHEN, CDR2 SYDVKM. V lost 4 bases and J lost 4; bases outside the gene matches: 6. The CDR3 runs to 16 residues. This chain's CDR3 is CASSSPGTSGYNEQFF. The CDR3 DNA sequence: TGTGCCAGCAGTTCTCCCGGGACTAGCGGTTACAATGAGCAGTTCTTC.

V is TRBV29-1 and J is TRBJ2-7; a weak D match, TRBD2 (5 bases). This CDR3 comprises 12 residues. CDR1 SQVTM and CDR2 ANQGSEA come from the germline V gene. Deletions cut 4 bases from V and 2 bases from J, with 9 bases between. The CDR3 is CSVGEGTYEQYF. The DNA for the CDR3 is TGCAGCGTTGGAGAGGGTACCTACGAGCAGTACTTC.

The chain couples TRBV4-1 to TRBJ2-5; D gene uncertain. Trimming cost V 6 bases and J 3 bases, with 11 bases left between them. This CDR3 contains 13 residues. The germline gives CDR1 MGHRA, CDR2 YSYEKL. DNA of the CDR3: TGCGCCAGCAGGGAAACACCGGAAGAGACCCAGTACTTC. Residues: CASRETPEETQYF.

This clonotype has more than one count but fewer than ten. The rearrangement links TRBV6-6 to TRBJ2-2; possibly TRBD1 for D (5 bases). Germline-derived CDR1 and CDR2 are MNHNY and SVGAGI (reference sequence). This CDR3 region has 14 residues. V lost 2 bases and J 6 bases, leaving 10 bases between the germline ends. The CDR3 sequence is CASSYNGAAGELFF. CDR3 sequence (DNA): TGTGCCAGCAGTTACAATGGGGCCGCCGGGGAGCTGTTTTTT.

The chain carries TRBV29-1 and TRBJ1-6; 9 bases agree with TRBD1. The germline gives CDR1 SQVTM, CDR2 ANQGSEA. CDR3 length equals 14 residues. Germline trimming cut 6 bases from V and 9 bases from J; bases unmatched to any gene: 9. The CDR3 region is CSVGTGTGSSPLHF. The CDR3 nucleotides are TGCAGCGTCGGCACCGGGACAGGGAGTTCACCCCTCCACTTT.

The CDR3 bases are TGTGCCAGCGGGGTTCCCGGGAGCTACAATGAGCAGTTCTTC. Its translation is CASGVPGSYNEQFF. The V and J genes are TRBV6-2 or TRBV6-3 and TRBJ2-1, with D perhaps TRBD2 (6 bases). Germline CDR1 is MNHEY and CDR2 is SVGEGT. The V end lost 8 bases, the J end lost 3 bases, and 14 bases lay between the germline ends. CDR3 length: 14 amino acids.

This chain links TRBV20-1 with TRBJ1-4; D unclear. V shed 0 bases and J shed 8 bases, with 19 bases lying between them. This CDR3 spans 16 amino acids. Germline-derived CDR1 and CDR2 are DFQATT and SNEGSKA (reference sequence). The CDR3 DNA sequence: TGCAGTGCTAGAGACACCCTGACCCGGACGACCGAAAAACTGTTTTTT. Protein: CSARDTLTRTTEKLFF.

This clonotype was detected many times. V usage is TRBV9 and J usage is TRBJ2-2, with D hard to call. CDR3 length: 14 residues. V was pared by 0 bases and J by 7 bases, with 10 bases between. Germline CDR1 and CDR2: SGDLS and YYNGEE. In nucleotides, the CDR3 is TGTGCCAGCAGCGTAGCGGCGTCGGGCGGGGAGCTGTTTTTT. Translation gives CASSVAASGGELFF.

This clonotype was counted a few times. This sequence joins TRBV29-1 and TRBJ2-1; 7 bases fit TRBD1. Per germline, CDR1 SQVTM and CDR2 ANQGSEA. Trimming at V came to 7 bases and at J to 0 bases, leaving 6 bases not matched to a gene. The CDR3 has 14 residues. The CDR3 DNA reads TGCAGCGCCAAGGGGGCCCTCTCCTACAATGAGCAGTTCTTC. Translating gives CSAKGALSYNEQFF.

This chain connects TRBV7-2 to TRBJ2-5, with D possibly being TRBD2 (6 bases). Germline CDR1 and CDR2: SGHTA and FQGNSA. Trimming shortened V by 2 bases and J by 4 bases, and 11 bases separated the two germline ends. The CDR3 totals 14 residues. In DNA form, the CDR3 reads TGTGCCAGCAGCTTAAGGCGGGATATAGAGACCCAGTACTTC. As protein: CASSLRRDIETQYF.

This clonotype was seen only a few times. The chain uses TRBV14 and TRBJ2-3; D gene unclear. V lost 2 bases and J 4 bases, leaving 10 bases between the germline ends. Germline assignment: CDR1 SGHDN and CDR2 FVKESK. The CDR3 is 14 amino acids. The CDR3: CASSQFAAADTQYF. In nucleotides, the CDR3 is TGTGCCAGCAGCCAATTTGCCGCTGCAGATACGCAGTATTTT.

V gene TRBV20-1 combines with J gene TRBJ2-4; D tentatively reads TRBD1 or TRBD2 (5 bases each). Deletions cut 6 bases from V and 3 bases from J, with 24 bases between. Per germline, CDR1 DFQATT and CDR2 SNEGSKA (reference sequence). This CDR3 has 17 residues. The CDR3 protein is CSASPLRGPRDKNIQYF. CDR3 DNA: TGCAGTGCCTCTCCTTTACGGGGCCCAAGGGACAAAAACATTCAGTACTTC.

This clonotype was recorded many times. CDR3 DNA sequence: TGCAGCGTTGAAGGCGGGCTGAACACTGAAGCTTTCTTT. Its translation: CSVEGGLNTEAFF. The chain recombines TRBV29-1 with TRBJ1-1; D unresolved. Germline V gene lookup returns CDR1 SQVTM and CDR2 ANQGSEA. The germline V and J ends were trimmed by 1 base and 0 bases, with 6 bases remaining between them. The CDR3 totals 13 residues.

The CDR3, as DNA: TGCAGTGCGTTTAGAGGATACAGCTCCTACGAGCAGTACTTC. Residues: CSAFRGYSSYEQYF. V usage is TRBV20-1 and J usage is TRBJ2-7; D remains unclear. V lost 6 bases and J lost 0, with 15 bases in between. This CDR3 has 14 residues. The germline CDR1 and CDR2 sequences are DFQATT and SNEGSKA (reference sequence).

In its sample, this clonotype was seen a few times. The chain links TRBV7-9 to TRBJ2-7; unclear D gene. The CDR3 covers 14 residues. The V and J ends lost 3 bases and 3 bases respectively, with 12 bases between them. The germline V gene encodes CDR1 SEHNR and CDR2 FQNEAQ (reference sequence). In nucleotides, the CDR3 is TGTGCCAGCAGCTTTGAGAGGTCCCTCTACGAGCAGTACTTC. Translated, it gives CASSFERSLYEQYF. The full variable domain, rest sourced from reference TRBV7-9 and TRBJ2-7, is DTGVSQNPRHKITKRGQNVTFRCDPISEHNRLYWYRQTLGQGPEFLTYFQNEAQLEKSRLLSDRFSAERPKGSFSTLEIQRTEQGDSAMYLCASSFERSLYEQYFGPGTRLTVT.